A single TCR beta chain is shown here with its context. Its target is not known. V was pared by 3 bases and J by 5 bases, with 5 bases of the junction left unmatched. The CDR3 contains 13 residues. Germline V gene lookup returns CDR1 DFQATT and CDR2 SNEGSKA (reference sequence). Treatment of the sample: around 19 received Ad26.COV2.S at low or high dose, single or two shots; roughly five received placebo; per-sample allocation not given. Day 63 after the first injection of vaccine or placebo was the sampling time. The data were produced by immunoSEQ multiplex PCR, yet TCRdb's version contains in-frame clones alone and is incomplete. The sample records almost 400,000 clones, around nine tenths being singletons. This sample is drawn from a study of Ad26.COV2.S vaccination and SARS-CoV-2 variants. Across the study: Donor joined the COV1001 Ad26.COV2.S trial arm. Points from the study as a whole: Those who received vaccine or placebo ended up with similar non-spike TCR breadth.

The rearrangement uses TRBV20-1 and TRBJ2-3; 7 bases are a match to TRBD2. The sequence derives from a person between 18 and 65 years old who received the Ad26.COV2.S COVID-19 vaccine or a placebo. The specimen comprised peripheral blood, sampled in a trial of Ad26.COV2.S vaccine versus placebo. The CDR3 sequence: CSASGVAGDTQYF. The CDR3 nucleotides read TGCAGTGCTAGTGGGGTAGCGGGAGATACGCAGTATTTT.